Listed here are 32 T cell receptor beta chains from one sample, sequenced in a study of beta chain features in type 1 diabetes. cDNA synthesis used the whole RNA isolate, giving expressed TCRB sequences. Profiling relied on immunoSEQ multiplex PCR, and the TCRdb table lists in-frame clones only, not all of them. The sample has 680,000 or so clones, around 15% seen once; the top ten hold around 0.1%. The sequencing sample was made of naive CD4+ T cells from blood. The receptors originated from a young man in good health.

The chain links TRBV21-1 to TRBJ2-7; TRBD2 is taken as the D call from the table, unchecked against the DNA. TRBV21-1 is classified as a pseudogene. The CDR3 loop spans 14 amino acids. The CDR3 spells CARAPGSGNYEQYF. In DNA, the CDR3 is TGTGCCAGAGCCCCAGGCTCCGGGAATTACGAGCAGTACTTC.

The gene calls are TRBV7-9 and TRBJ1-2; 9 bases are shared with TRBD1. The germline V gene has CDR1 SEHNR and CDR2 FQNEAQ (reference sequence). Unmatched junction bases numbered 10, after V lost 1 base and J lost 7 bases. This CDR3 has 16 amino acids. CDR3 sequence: CASSLVGTGGSGGYTF. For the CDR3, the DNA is TGTGCCAGCAGCTTAGTGGGTACAGGGGGCTCGGGTGGCTACACCTTC.

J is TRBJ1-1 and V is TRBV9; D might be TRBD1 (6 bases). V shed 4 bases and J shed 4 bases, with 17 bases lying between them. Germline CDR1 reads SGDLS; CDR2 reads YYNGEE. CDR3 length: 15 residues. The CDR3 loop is CASSRDTKKSTEAFF. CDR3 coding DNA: TGTGCCAGCAGCCGGGACACAAAAAAGAGCACTGAAGCTTTCTTT.

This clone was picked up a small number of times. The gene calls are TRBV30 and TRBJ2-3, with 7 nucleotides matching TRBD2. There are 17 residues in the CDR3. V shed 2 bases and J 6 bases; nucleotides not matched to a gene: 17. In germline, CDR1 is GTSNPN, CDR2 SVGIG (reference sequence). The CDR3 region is CAWSQRGGAASWDTQYF. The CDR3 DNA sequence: TGTGCCTGGAGTCAAAGGGGAGGGGCCGCCTCTTGGGATACGCAGTATTTT.

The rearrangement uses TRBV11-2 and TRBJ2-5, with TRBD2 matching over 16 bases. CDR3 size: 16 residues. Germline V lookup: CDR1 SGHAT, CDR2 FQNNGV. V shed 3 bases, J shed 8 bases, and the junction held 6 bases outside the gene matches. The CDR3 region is CASSLAGTSGRGTQYF. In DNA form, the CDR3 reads TGTGCCAGCAGCTTGGCTGGGACTAGCGGGAGGGGCACCCAGTACTTC.

CDR3 sequence (DNA): TGTGCCAGCAGCCTAAATAACATAGTCCGATCTCCGAGGGGAGAGACCCAGTACTTC. It specifies CASSLNNIVRSPRGETQYF. The chain uses TRBV13 and TRBJ2-5; TRBD1 or TRBD2 may be the D gene (5 bases each). V lost 5 bases to trimming and J lost 4 bases, with 29 bases between them. Looked up from germline, CDR1 is PRHDT and CDR2 is FYEKMQ (reference sequence). There are 19 residues in the CDR3.

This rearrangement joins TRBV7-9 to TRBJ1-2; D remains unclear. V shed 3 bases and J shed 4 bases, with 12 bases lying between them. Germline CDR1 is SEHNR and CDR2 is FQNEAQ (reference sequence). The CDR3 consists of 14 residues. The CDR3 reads CASSFGPAGYGYTF. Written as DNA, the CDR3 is TGTGCCAGCAGCTTCGGACCAGCGGGCTATGGCTACACCTTC.

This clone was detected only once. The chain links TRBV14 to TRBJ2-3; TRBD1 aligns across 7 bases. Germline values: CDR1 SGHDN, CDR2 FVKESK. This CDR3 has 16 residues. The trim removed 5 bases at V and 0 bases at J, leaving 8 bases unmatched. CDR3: CASSSRQGVSTDTQYF. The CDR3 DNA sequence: TGTGCCAGCAGCTCGAGACAGGGCGTAAGCACAGATACGCAGTATTTT.

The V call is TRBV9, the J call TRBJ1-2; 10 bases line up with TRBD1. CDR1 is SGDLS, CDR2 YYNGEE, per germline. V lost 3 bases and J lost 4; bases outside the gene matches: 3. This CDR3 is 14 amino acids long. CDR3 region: CASSGGQGGYGYTF. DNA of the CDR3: TGTGCCAGCAGCGGCGGACAGGGGGGCTATGGCTACACCTTC.

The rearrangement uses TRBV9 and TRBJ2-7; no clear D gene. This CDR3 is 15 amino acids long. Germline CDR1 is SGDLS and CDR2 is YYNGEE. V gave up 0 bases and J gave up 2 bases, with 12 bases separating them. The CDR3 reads CASSVDGDAPYEQYF. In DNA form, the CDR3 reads TGTGCCAGCAGCGTAGACGGAGATGCCCCCTACGAGCAGTACTTC.

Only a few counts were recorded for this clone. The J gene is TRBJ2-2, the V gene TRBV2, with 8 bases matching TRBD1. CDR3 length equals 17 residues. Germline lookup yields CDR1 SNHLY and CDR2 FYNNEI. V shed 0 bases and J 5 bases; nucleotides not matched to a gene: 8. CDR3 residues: CASSEAVTGGRTGELFF. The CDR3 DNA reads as TGTGCCAGCAGTGAAGCCGTAACAGGGGGAAGAACCGGGGAGCTGTTTTTT.

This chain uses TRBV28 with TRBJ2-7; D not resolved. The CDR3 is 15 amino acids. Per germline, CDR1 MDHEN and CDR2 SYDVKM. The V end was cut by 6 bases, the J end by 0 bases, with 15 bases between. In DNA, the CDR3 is TGTGCCAGCAGCCCGGCCCTAAAGAGCTCCTACGAGCAGTACTTC. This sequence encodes CASSPALKSSYEQYF.

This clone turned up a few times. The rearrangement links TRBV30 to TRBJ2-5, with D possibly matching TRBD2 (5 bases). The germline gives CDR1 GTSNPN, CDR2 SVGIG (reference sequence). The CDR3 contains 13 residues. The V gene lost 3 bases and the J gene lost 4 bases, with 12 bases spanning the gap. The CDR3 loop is CAWSPGLGETQYF. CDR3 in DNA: TGTGCCTGGAGCCCGGGATTGGGAGAGACCCAGTACTTC.

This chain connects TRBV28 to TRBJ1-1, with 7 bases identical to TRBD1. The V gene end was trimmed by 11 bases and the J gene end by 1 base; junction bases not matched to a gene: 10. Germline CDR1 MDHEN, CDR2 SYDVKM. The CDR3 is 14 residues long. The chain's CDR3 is CAGRRDSSNTEAFF. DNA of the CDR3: TGTGCCGGAAGACGGGACAGCTCGAACACTGAAGCTTTCTTT.

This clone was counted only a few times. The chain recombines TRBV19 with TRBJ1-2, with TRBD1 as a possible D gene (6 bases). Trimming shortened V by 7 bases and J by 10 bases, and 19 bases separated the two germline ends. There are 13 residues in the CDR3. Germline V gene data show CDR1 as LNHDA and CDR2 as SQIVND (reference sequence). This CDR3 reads CASTVGNREDYTF. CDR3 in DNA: TGTGCCAGTACGGTTGGAAACAGGGAGGACTACACCTTC.

Here the CDR3 reads CASSQPGQEKNEQFF. As DNA, the CDR3 is TGCGCCAGCAGCCAACCGGGACAGGAAAAAAATGAGCAGTTCTTC. V usage is TRBV4-3 and J usage is TRBJ2-1; 8 positions agree with TRBD1. V gave up 2 bases and J gave up 7 bases; unmatched junction bases: 7. The CDR3 sequence is 15 residues long. Germline assignment: CDR1 LGHNA and CDR2 YSLEER.

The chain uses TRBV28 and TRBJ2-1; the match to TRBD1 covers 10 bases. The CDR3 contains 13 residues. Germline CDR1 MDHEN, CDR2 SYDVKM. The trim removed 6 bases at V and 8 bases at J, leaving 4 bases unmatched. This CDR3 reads CASRRQGADEQFF. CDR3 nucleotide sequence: TGTGCCAGCAGGAGACAGGGGGCGGATGAGCAGTTCTTC.

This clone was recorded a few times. The CDR3 coding sequence is TGTGCCAGCACTTTTAGCGGGTCTTTGGGGACGCAGTATTTT. Translating it yields CASTFSGSLGTQYF. The chain has TRBV7-9 and TRBJ2-3; 7 bases agree with TRBD2. The V gene end was trimmed by 7 bases and the J gene end by 9 bases; junction bases not matched to a gene: 13. Germline CDR1 SEHNR, CDR2 FQNEAQ (reference sequence). The CDR3 has 14 residues.

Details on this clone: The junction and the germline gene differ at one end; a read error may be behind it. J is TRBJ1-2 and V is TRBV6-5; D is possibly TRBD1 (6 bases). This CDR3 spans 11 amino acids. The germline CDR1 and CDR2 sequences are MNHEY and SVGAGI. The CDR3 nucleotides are TGTGCCAGCAGACACACGGGGGCGGTCGCCTTC. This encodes CASRHTGAVAF.

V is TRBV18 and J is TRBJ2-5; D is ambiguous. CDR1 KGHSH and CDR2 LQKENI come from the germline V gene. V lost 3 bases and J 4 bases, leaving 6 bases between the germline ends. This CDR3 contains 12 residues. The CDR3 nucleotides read TGTGCCAGCTCACCCGCCGCAGAGACCCAGTACTTC. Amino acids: CASSPAAETQYF.

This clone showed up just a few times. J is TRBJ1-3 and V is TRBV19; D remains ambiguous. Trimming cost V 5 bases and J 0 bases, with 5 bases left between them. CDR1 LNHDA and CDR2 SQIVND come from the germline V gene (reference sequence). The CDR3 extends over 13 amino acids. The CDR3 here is CASSSLSGNTIYF. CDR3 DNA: TGTGCCAGTAGTTCCCTCTCTGGAAACACCATATATTTT.

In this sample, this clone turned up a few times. CDR3 sequence (DNA): TGTGCCAGCAGCCTACTAGCGGGAGCCTACGAGCAGTACTTC. Translation gives CASSLLAGAYEQYF. V gene TRBV6-5 combines with J gene TRBJ2-7; 11 bases map to TRBD2. The CDR3 spans 14 residues. Trimming at V came to 6 bases and at J to 2 bases, leaving 3 bases not matched to a gene. CDR1 is MNHEY, CDR2 SVGAGI, per germline.

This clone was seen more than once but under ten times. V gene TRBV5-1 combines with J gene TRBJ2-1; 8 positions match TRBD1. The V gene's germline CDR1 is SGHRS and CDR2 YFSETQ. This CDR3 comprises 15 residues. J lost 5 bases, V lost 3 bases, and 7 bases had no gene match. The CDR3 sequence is CASSSGDRRNNEQFF. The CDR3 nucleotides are TGCGCCAGCAGCTCAGGGGACAGGCGGAACAATGAGCAGTTCTTC.

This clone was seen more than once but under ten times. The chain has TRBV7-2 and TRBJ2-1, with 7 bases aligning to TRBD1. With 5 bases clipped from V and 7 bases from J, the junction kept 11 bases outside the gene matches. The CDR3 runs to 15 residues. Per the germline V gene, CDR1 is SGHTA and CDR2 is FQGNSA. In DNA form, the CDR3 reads TGTGCCAGCAGCCCCGAAGGGGACAGCTTTAATGAGCAGTTCTTC. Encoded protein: CASSPEGDSFNEQFF.

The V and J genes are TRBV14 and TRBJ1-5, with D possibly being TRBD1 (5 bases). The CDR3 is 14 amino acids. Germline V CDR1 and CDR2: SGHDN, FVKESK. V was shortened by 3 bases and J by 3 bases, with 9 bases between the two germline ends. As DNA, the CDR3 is TGTGCCAGCAGCCATGGGGGATTCAATCAGCCCCAGCATTTT. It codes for CASSHGGFNQPQHF. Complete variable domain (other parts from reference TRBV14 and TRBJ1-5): EAGVTQFPSHSVIEKGQTVTLRCDPISGHDNLYWYRRVMGKEIKFLLHFVKESKQDESGMPNNRFLAERTGGTYSTLKVQPAELEDSGVYFCASSHGGFNQPQHFGDGTRLSIL.

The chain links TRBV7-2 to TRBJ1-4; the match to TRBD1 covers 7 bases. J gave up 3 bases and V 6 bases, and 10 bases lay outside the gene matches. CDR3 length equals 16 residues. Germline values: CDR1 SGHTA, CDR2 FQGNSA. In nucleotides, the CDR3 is TGTGCCAGCAGTTTTACTACAGGGGTAGCTAATGAAAAACTGTTTTTT. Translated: CASSFTTGVANEKLFF.

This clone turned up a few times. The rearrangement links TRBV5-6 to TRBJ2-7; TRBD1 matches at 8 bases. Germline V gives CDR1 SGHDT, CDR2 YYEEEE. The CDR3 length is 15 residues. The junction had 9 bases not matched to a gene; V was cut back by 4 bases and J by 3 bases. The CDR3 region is CASSPPRQGIYEQYF. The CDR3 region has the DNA TGTGCCAGCAGCCCACCCCGACAGGGGATCTACGAGCAGTACTTC.

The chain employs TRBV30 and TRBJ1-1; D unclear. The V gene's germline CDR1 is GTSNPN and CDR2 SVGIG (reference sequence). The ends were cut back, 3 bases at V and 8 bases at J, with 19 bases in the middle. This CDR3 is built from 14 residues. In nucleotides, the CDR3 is TGTGCCTGGAGCTCCCCCCGGGTCTACCTGGAAGCTTTCTTT. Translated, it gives CAWSSPRVYLEAFF.

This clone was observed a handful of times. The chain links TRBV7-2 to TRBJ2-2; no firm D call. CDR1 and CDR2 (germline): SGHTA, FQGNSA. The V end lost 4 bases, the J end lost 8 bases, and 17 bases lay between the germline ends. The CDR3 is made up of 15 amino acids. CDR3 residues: CASSSDRVPAGELFF. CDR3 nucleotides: TGTGCCAGCAGCTCGGACCGGGTCCCGGCGGGGGAGCTGTTTTTT.

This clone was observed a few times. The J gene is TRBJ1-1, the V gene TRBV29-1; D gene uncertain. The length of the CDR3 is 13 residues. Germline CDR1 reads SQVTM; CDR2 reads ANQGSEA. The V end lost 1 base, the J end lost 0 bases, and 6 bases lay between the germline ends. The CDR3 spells CSVEGPMNTEAFF. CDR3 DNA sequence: TGCAGCGTTGAAGGTCCAATGAACACTGAAGCTTTCTTT.

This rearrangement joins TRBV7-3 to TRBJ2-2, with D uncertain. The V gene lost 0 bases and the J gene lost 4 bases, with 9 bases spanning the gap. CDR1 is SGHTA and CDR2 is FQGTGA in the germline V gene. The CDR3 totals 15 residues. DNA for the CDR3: TGTGCCAGCAGCTTAACCCAACTCAGCACCGGGGAGCTGTTTTTT. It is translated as CASSLTQLSTGELFF.

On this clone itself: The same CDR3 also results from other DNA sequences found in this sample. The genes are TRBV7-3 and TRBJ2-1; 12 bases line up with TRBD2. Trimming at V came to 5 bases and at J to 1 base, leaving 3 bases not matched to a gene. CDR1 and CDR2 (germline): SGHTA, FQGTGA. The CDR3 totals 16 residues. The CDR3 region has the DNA TGTGCCAGCAGCCCGCTAGCGGGGGGGTCCTACAATGAGCAGTTCTTC. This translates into CASSPLAGGSYNEQFF.